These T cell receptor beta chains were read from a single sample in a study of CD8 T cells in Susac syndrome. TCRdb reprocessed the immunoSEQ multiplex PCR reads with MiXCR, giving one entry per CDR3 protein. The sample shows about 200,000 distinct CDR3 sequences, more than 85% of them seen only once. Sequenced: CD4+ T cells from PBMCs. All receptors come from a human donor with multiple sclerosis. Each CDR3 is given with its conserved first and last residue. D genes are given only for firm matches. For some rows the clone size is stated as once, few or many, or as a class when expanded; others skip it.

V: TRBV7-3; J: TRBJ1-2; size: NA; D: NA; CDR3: CASSYEGRTDGYTF
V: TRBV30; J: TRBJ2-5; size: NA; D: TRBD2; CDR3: CAWSRTSGGQETQYF
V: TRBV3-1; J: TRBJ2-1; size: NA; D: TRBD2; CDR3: CASSPLEGLAANNEQFF
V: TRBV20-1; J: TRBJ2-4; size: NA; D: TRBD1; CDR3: CSARVRDRVEKLSYIQYF
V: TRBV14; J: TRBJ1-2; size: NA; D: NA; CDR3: CASSQAGASGYTF
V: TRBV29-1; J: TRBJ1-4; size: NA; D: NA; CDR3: CSGGSGTDEKLFF
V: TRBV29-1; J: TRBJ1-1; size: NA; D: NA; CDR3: CSVEGLIPTEAFF
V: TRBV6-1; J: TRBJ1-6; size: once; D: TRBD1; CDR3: CASTGQYNSPLHF
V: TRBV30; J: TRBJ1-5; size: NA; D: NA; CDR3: CAWSVGGNQPQHF
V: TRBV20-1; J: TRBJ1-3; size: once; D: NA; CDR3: CSGIGGRGNTIYF
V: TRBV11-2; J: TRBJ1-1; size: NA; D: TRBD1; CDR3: CASSLARTGEFLTEAFF
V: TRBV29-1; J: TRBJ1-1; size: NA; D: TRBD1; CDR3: CSVETGAGNTEAFF
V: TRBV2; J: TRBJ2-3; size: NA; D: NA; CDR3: CASSVQGHSTDTQYF
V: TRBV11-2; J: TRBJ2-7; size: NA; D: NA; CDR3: CASSLLWSYEQYF
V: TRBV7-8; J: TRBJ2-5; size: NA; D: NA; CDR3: CASSGRFLETQYF
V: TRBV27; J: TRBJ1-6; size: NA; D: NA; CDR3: CASSPAYYNSPLHF
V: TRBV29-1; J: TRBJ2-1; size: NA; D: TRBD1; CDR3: CSVRAGGYISYNEQFF
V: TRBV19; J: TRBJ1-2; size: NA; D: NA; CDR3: CASTGGNYGYTF
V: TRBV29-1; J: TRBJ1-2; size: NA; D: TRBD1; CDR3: CSIEGQGNNGYTF
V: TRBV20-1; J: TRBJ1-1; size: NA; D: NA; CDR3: CSARVGREAFF
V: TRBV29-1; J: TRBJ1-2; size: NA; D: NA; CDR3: CSVSQGLNYGYTF
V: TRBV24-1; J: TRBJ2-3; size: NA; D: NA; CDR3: CATSEKRGDTQYF
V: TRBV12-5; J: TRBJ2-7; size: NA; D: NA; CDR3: CASGLDISSYEQYF
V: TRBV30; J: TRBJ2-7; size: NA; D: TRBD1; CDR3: CAWPEGDRDYEQYF
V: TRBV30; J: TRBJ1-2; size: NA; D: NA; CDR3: CAWSPHYGYTF
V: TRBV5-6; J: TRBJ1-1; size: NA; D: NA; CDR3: CASSSPHRDGAEAFF
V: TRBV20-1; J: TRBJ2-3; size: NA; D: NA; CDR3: CSAKQGGVGTDTQYF
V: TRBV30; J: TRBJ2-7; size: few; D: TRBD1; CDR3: CAWSKGTGAYEQYF
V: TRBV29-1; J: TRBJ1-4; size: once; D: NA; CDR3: CSVGQVEEKLFF
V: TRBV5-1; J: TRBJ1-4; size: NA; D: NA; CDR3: CASSVGGTDEKLFF
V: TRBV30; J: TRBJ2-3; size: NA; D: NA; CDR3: CAWSYLEITDTQYF
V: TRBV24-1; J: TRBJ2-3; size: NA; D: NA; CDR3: CATSGLADTQYF
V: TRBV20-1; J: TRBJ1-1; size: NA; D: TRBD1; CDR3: CSAKKTGRPMNTEAFF
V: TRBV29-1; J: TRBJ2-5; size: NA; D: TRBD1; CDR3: CSARDRVKETQYF
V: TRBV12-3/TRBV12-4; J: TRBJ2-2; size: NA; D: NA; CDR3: CASTPTGSGELFF